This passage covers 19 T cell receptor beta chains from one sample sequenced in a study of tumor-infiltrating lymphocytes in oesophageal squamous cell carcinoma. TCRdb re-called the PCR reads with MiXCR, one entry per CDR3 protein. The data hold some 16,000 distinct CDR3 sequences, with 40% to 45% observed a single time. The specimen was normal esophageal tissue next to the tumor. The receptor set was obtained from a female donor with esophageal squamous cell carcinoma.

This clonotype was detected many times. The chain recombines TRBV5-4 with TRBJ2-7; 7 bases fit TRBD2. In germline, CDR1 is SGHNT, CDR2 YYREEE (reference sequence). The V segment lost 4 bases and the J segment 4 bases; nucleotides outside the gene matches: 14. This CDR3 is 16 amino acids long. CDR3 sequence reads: CASSQTGGSLRYEQYF. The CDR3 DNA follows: TGTGCCAGCAGCCAGACGGGAGGCAGTCTGAGGTACGAGCAGTACTTC.

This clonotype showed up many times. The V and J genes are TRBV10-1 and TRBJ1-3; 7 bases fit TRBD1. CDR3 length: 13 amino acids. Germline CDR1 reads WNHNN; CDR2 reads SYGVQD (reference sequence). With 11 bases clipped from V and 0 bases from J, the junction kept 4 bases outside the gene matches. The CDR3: CADQGDSGNTIYF. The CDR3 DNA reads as TGCGCCGATCAGGGGGACTCTGGAAACACCATATATTTT.

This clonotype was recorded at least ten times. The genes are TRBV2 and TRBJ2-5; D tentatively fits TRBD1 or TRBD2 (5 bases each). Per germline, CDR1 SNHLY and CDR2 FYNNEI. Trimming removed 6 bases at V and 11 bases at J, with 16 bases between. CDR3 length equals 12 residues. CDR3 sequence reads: CASSGTNNEQYF. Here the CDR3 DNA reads TGTGCCAGCAGCGGGACCAACAATGAGCAGTACTTC.

The CDR3 nucleotides read TGTGCCAGCAGCCCCGGGACTAGCGGCCAAGATTCCTACAATGAGCAGTTCTTC. This encodes CASSPGTSGQDSYNEQFF. The genes are TRBV11-3 and TRBJ2-1; 11 bases are shared with TRBD2. CDR1 is SGHNT, CDR2 YENEEA, per germline. CDR3 length: 18 residues. The junction had 10 bases not matched to a gene; V was cut back by 5 bases and J by 1 base.

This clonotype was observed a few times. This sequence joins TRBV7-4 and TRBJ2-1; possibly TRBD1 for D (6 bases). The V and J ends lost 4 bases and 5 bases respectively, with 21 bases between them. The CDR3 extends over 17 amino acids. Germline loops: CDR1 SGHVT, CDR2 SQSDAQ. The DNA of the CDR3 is TGTGCCAGCAGCTCACCTCCAGGGGATGGGGATAACAATGAGCAGTTCTTC. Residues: CASSSPPGDGDNNEQFF. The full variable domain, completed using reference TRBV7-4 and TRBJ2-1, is GAGVSQSPRYKVAKRGRDVALRCDSISGHVTLYWYRQTLGQGSEVLTYSQSDAQRDKSGRPSGRFSAERPERSVSTLKIQRTEQGDSAVYLCASSSPPGDGDNNEQFFGPGTRLTVL.

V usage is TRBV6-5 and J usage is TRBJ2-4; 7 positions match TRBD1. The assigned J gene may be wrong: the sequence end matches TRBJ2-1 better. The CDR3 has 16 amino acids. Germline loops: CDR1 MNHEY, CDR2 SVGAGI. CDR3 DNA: TGTGCCAGCAGTTACTCGAACAGGGGTCCCTACAATGAGCAGTTCTTC. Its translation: CASSYSNRGPYNEQFF.

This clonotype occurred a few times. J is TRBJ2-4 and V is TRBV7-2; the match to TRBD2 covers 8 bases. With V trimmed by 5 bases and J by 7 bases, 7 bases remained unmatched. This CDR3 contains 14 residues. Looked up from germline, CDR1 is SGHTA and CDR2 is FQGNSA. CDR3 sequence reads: CASSPAGVGNIQYF. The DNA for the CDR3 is TGTGCCAGCAGCCCAGCGGGAGTCGGGAACATTCAGTACTTC. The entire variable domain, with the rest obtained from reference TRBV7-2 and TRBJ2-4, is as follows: GAGVSQSPSNKVTEKGKDVELRCDPISGHTALYWYRQSLGQGLEFLIYFQGNSAPDKSGLPSDRFSAERTGGSVSTLTIQRTQQEDSAVYLCASSPAGVGNIQYFGAGTRLSVL.

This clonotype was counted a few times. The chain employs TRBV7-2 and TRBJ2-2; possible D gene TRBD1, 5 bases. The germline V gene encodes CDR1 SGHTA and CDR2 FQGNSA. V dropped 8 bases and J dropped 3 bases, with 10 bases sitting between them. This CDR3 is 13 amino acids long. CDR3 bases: TGTGCCAGCTTGACAGCCCACACCGGGGAGCTGTTTTTT. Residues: CASLTAHTGELFF.

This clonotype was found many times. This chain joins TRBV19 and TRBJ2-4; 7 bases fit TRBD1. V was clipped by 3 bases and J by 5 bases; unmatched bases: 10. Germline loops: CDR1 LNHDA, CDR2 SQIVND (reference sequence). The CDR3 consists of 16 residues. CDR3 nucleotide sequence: TGTGCCAGTAGTATGGGCCGACAGGGCCCAGAAAACATTCAGTACTTC. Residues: CASSMGRQGPENIQYF.

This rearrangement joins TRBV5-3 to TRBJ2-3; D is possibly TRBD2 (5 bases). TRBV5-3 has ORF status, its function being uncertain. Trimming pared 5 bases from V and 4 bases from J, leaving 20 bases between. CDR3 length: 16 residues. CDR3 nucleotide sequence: TGTGCCAGAAGGCGCCGAGCAGCGGATCCCCCAGATACGCAGTATTTT. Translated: CARRRRAADPPDTQYF.

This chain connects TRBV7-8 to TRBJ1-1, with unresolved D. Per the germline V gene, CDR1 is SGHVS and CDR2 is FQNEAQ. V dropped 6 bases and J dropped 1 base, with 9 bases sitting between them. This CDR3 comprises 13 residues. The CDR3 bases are TGTGCCAGCAGTACGGCTCGGAACACTGAAGCTTTCTTT. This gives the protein CASSTARNTEAFF.

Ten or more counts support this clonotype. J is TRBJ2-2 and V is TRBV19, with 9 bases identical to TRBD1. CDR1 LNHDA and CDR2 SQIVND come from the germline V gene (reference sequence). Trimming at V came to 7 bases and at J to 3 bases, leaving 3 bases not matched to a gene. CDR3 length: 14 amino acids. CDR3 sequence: CASNDRGDTGELFF. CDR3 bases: TGTGCCAGTAATGACAGGGGGGACACCGGGGAGCTGTTTTTT.

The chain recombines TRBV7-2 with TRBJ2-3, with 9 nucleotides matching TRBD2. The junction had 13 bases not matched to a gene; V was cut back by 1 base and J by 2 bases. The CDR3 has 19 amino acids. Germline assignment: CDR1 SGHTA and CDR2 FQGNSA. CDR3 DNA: TGTGCCAGCAGCTTAGTTCCCCAACCCCTAGCGGGGACCACAGATACGCAGTATTTT. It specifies CASSLVPQPLAGTTDTQYF.

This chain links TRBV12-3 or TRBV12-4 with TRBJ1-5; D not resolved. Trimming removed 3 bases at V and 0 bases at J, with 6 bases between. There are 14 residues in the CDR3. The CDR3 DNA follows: TGTGCCAGCAGTTTTGAGGGTAGCAATCAGCCCCAGCATTTT. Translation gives CASSFEGSNQPQHF.

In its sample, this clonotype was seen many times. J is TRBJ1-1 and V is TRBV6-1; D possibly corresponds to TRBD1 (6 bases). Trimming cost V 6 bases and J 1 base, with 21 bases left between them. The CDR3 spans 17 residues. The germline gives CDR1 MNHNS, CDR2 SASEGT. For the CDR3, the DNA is TGTGCCAGCAGCCCGACTTTCAGGGGTTCGGGGAACACTGAAGCTTTCTTT. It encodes CASSPTFRGSGNTEAFF.

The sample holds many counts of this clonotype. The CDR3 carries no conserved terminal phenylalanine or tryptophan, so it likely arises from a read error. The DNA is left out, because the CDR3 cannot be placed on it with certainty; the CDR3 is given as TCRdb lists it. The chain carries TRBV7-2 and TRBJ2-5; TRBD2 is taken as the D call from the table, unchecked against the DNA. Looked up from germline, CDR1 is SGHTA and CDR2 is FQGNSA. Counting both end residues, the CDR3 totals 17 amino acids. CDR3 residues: CASSDGTLPFSPLHFGN.

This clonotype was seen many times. The chain's CDR3 is CASSYSRDTEAFF. In DNA form, the CDR3 reads TGTGCCAGCAGTTACTCGAGGGACACTGAAGCTTTCTTT. The rearrangement joins TRBV6-6 to TRBJ1-1; no clear D. The CDR3 is 13 residues long. V was cut by 0 bases and J by 3 bases, with 5 bases left in between. CDR1 is MNHNY and CDR2 is SVGAGI in the germline V gene (reference sequence).

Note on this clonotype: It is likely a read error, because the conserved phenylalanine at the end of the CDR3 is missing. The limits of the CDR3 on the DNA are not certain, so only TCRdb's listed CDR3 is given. The CDR3 sequence is CASSTQGNYGYTFGS. The chain employs TRBV7-8 and TRBJ2-1; the table's TRBD1 call for D was not verified on the DNA. Germline CDR1 reads SGHVS; CDR2 reads FQNEAQ. With termini counted, the CDR3 has 15 amino acids.

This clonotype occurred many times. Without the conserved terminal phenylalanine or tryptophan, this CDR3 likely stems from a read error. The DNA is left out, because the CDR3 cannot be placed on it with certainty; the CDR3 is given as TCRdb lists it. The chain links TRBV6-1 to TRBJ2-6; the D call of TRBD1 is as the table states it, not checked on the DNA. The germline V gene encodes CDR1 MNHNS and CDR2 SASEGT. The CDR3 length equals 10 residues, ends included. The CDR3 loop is CASSEAAGGL.